This T cell receptor (beta chain) was retrieved from a study of tumor-infiltrating lymphocytes in primary liver carcinoma. Looking at the study overall: Productive TCRbeta read counts per sample ran from roughly 4 to 7 million and were similar across tissue types.

TCR beta cDNA came from about 500 ng total RNA, primed with a constant-region primer. Libraries covering TCR beta were generated through three nested multiplex PCR rounds (using a slightly modified ARM-PCR). The opening two PCR rounds, about 11 cycles each, paired TRBV1-TRBV30 forward primers with a C-beta reverse primer. TCRdb analysed the multiplex PCR reads with MiXCR anew, one entry per CDR3 protein. This sample has more than 70,000 distinct CDR3 sequences; around 66% occur once, and the top ten carry approximately 26%. General study results and limits: When set against blood, tumors had a significantly higher top-250-clone fraction (p = 0.039). Tumor-adjacent and tumor-blood pairs showed less overlap than tumor region pairs.

This clonotype appeared many times. Its antigen is unknown. Co-extraction of both nucleic acids (RNA and DNA) used roughly 20-34 mg of unsorted bulk tissue. V lost 3 bases and J lost 3; bases outside the gene matches: 3. CDR3 length: 17 residues. The sequence came from a man aged 40-50 years with primary liver carcinoma and hepatitis B virus infection. This chain connects TRBV12-3 or TRBV12-4 to TRBJ2-6, with 12 bases aligning to TRBD2. The material sequenced was tumor-adjacent normal liver tissue. This CDR3 reads CASSFLAGGFGANVLTF. The CDR3 DNA reads as TGTGCCAGCAGTTTCCTAGCGGGAGGGTTTGGGGCCAACGTCCTGACTTTC.